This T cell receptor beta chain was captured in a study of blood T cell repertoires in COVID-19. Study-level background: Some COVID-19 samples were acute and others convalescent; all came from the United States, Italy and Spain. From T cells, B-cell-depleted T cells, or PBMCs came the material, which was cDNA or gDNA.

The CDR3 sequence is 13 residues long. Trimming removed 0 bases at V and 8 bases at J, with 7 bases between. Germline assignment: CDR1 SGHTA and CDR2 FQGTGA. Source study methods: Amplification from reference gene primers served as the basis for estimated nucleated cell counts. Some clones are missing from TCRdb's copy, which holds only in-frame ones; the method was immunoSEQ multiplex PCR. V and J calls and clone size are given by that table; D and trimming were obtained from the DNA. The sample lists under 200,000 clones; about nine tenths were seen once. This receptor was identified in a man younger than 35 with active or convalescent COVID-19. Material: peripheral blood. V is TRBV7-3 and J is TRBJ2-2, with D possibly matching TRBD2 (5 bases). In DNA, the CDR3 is TGTGCCAGCAGCTTAACGGACTCAGGGGAGCTGTTTTTT. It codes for CASSLTDSGELFF.